The 4 T cell receptor beta chains below were found in one sample sequenced in a study of OX40 agonist ivuxolimab in advanced cancers. TCRdb keeps only in-frame clones here, not all; method: immunoSEQ multiplex PCR. The sample yields 95,000 to 150,000 clones, roughly 95% seen once. Sequencing was performed on CD4+ or CD8+ T cells sorted from blood, taken in a trial of the OX40 agonist ivuxolimab. Receptors originate from an adult with an advanced solid tumor such as melanoma, head and neck, liver or kidney cancer.

The chain couples TRBV7-2 to TRBJ1-2, with D uncertain. The CDR3 is 12 residues long. CDR1 and CDR2 (germline): SGHTA, FQGNSA. V was cut by 2 bases and J by 4 bases, with 5 bases left in between. For the CDR3, the DNA is TGTGCCAGCAGCTTACCCCTCTATGGCTACACCTTC. Its translation: CASSLPLYGYTF.

The chain links TRBV30 to TRBJ1-2; D not resolved. The V end was cut by 2 bases, the J end by 3 bases, with 10 bases between. Germline assignment: CDR1 GTSNPN and CDR2 SVGIG (reference sequence). The CDR3 covers 13 residues. CDR3: CAWSQRQYYGYTF. The DNA for the CDR3 is TGTGCCTGGAGTCAGCGACAATACTATGGCTACACCTTC.

The J gene is TRBJ2-7, the V gene TRBV11-2; D gene ambiguous. The V and J ends lost 0 bases and 2 bases respectively, with 8 bases between them. Germline V gene lookup returns CDR1 SGHAT and CDR2 FQNNGV. The CDR3 loop spans 14 amino acids. The CDR3 is CASSLEGSPYEQYF. CDR3 DNA: TGTGCCAGCAGCTTAGAGGGGTCCCCCTACGAGCAGTACTTC.

The chain uses TRBV28 and TRBJ2-7; possibly TRBD1 or TRBD2 for D (5 bases each). Looked up from germline, CDR1 is MDHEN and CDR2 is SYDVKM. V lost 8 bases, J lost 6 bases, and 20 bases lay in between. The CDR3 runs to 14 residues. CDR3 coding DNA: TGTGCCAGCGTGGGGCTGTTAGTACGGGGCGAGCAGTACTTC. Its protein product is CASVGLLVRGEQYF.